Listed below are T cell receptor beta chains from one sample, sequenced in a study of OX40 agonist ivuxolimab in advanced cancers. Sequenced by immunoSEQ multiplex PCR; TCRdb stores in-frame clones only, minus some. The sample yields 65,000 to 95,000 clones, about nine tenths seen once. Sequenced material: CD4+ or CD8+ T cells sorted from blood, taken in a trial of the OX40 agonist ivuxolimab. These receptors were collected from an adult with an advanced solid tumor such as melanoma, head and neck, liver or kidney cancer. The CDR3 runs from the conserved cysteine through the conserved F or W. The D gene is left open where the match is weak. Clone size is not always given. Where it is, it says once, few, many or a class for expanded clones.

j_gene: TRBJ2-7
d_gene: .
v_gene: TRBV21-1
len: 15
abundance: .
CDR3nt: TGTGCCAGCAGCAAACTTGGGACAGCACCCTACGAGCAGTACTTC
CDR3aa: CASSKLGTAPYEQYF

j_gene: TRBJ2-5
d_gene: TRBD2
v_gene: TRBV7-9
len: 17
abundance: .
CDR3nt: TGTGCCAGCAGCCGGACTAGCGGGAGGGCCGGGCAAGAGACCCAGTACTTC
CDR3aa: CASSRTSGRAGQETQYF

j_gene: TRBJ2-7
d_gene: TRBD2
v_gene: TRBV10-1
len: 14
abundance: .
CDR3nt: TGCGCCAGCATCCAGGGCGGGAGGAGGTACGAGCAGTACTTC
CDR3aa: CASIQGGRRYEQYF

j_gene: TRBJ2-7
d_gene: TRBD2
v_gene: TRBV28
len: 19
abundance: once
CDR3nt: TGTGCCAGCAGTCCTGTAGGACGGCCGACACTAGCGGGAAAGTACGAGCAGTACTTC
CDR3aa: CASSPVGRPTLAGKYEQYF

j_gene: TRBJ2-5
d_gene: TRBD1
v_gene: TRBV28
len: 15
abundance: .
CDR3nt: TGTGCCAGCAGTATGCCAGGGGGCAGCCAAGAGACCCAGTACTTC
CDR3aa: CASSMPGGSQETQYF

j_gene: TRBJ1-2
d_gene: .
v_gene: TRBV11-2
len: 15
abundance: .
CDR3nt: TGTGCCAGCAGCCCACTTTCCGGACGCATTATAGGCTACACCTTC
CDR3aa: CASSPLSGRIIGYTF

j_gene: TRBJ2-2
d_gene: .
v_gene: TRBV7-2
len: 17
abundance: .
CDR3nt: TGTGCCAGCAGCTTCCGTTCAGGGTTGACTCGAACCGGGGAGCTGTTTTTT
CDR3aa: CASSFRSGLTRTGELFF

j_gene: TRBJ1-6
d_gene: .
v_gene: TRBV7-9
len: 13
abundance: once
CDR3nt: TGTGCCAGCAGCTTTTTTTCCGATTCACCCCTCCACTTT
CDR3aa: CASSFFSDSPLHF

j_gene: TRBJ1-2
d_gene: TRBD1
v_gene: TRBV6-5
len: 12
abundance: .
CDR3nt: TGTGCCAGTAGAACAGGGGACTATGGCTACACCTTC
CDR3aa: CASRTGDYGYTF

j_gene: TRBJ2-7
d_gene: .
v_gene: TRBV7-9
len: 14
abundance: .
CDR3nt: TGTGCCAGCAGCTTCTCGACTAGTTCAAACGAGCAGTACTTC
CDR3aa: CASSFSTSSNEQYF

j_gene: TRBJ2-3
d_gene: .
v_gene: TRBV9
len: 17
abundance: once
CDR3nt: TGTGCCAGCAGCGGTTTTGTGCGGGCAGGTAGCACAGATACGCAGTATTTT
CDR3aa: CASSGFVRAGSTDTQYF

j_gene: TRBJ2-7
d_gene: .
v_gene: TRBV2
len: 16
abundance: .
CDR3nt: TGTGCCAGCAGTGAAGAAGGGTGGCGGGACCGCTACGAGCAGTACTTC
CDR3aa: CASSEEGWRDRYEQYF

j_gene: TRBJ1-1
d_gene: .
v_gene: TRBV30
len: 14
abundance: .
CDR3nt: TGTGCCTGGAGGGCCCCGGGACGGAACACTGAAGCTTTCTTT
CDR3aa: CAWRAPGRNTEAFF

j_gene: TRBJ2-5
d_gene: TRBD1
v_gene: TRBV9
len: 15
abundance: .
CDR3nt: TGTGCCAGCAGCGTTGGGACAGGGGGCTCAGAGACCCAGTACTTC
CDR3aa: CASSVGTGGSETQYF

j_gene: TRBJ2-5
d_gene: TRBD2
v_gene: TRBV7-6
len: 18
abundance: .
CDR3nt: TGTGCCAGCAGCTTAGTAGAGGGACTAGCGGACCCCCCGGAGACCCAGTACTTC
CDR3aa: CASSLVEGLADPPETQYF

j_gene: TRBJ2-3
d_gene: .
v_gene: TRBV28
len: 15
abundance: .
CDR3nt: TGTGCCAGCAGTTCTCAGGACTCGGGCACAGATACGCAGTATTTT
CDR3aa: CASSSQDSGTDTQYF